This TCR beta chain was sequenced in a study of cytomegalovirus exposure and HLA in healthy donors. Broader study findings: Listed as cytomegalovirus-associated were 150 or so TCR beta chains. According to a subsequent analysis, TCR clusters identified in the first cohort showed a tendency to co-occur across the approximately 130 validation repertoires.

Generated by immunoSEQ multiplex PCR, the TCRdb table keeps only in-frame clones and is missing some. The sample holds approximately 150,000 clones; roughly 92% are singletons and the top ten take 0.6% to 0.85%. While the first cohort had hundreds of subjects, the donors belonged to the separate validation cohort of fewer than 150 subjects. A remark on this clone: The antigen remains unidentified.

The TCR comes from a man younger than 30 in good health and CMV-seronegative. Sequencing used PBMCs.

The CDR3 nucleotides are TGTGCCAGCAGCCCGCTACAGGGAGCATATGGCTACACCTTC. This encodes CASSPLQGAYGYTF. The genes are TRBV7-7 and TRBJ1-2; perhaps TRBD1 as D (6 bases). V dropped 5 bases and J dropped 5 bases, with 15 bases sitting between them. The CDR3 contains 14 residues. Looked up from germline, CDR1 is SSHAT and CDR2 is FNYEAQ (reference sequence).